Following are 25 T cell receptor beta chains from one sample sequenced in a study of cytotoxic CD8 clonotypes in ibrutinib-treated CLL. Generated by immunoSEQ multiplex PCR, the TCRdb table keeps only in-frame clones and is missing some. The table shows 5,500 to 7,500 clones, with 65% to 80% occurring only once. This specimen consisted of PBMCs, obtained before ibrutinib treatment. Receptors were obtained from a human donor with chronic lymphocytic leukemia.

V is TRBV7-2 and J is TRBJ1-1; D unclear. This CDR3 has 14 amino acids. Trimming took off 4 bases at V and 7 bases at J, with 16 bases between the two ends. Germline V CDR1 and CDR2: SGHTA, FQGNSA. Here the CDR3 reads CASSSVRAHGEAFF. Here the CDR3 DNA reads TGTGCCAGCAGCTCCGTGAGGGCTCACGGTGAAGCTTTCTTT.

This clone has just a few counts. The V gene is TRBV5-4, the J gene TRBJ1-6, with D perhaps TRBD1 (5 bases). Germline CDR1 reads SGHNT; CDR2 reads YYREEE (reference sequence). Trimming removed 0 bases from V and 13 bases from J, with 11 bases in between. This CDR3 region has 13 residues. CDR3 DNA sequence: TGTGCCAGCAGCTTGGGCAGCCGGGGGCCCCTCCACTTT. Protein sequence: CASSLGSRGPLHF.

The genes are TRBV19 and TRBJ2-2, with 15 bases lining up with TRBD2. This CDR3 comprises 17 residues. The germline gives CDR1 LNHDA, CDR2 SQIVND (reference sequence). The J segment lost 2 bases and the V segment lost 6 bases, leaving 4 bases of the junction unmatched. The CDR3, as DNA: TGTGCCAGTAGGAGGACTAGCGGGAGGGGAAACACCGGGGAGCTGTTTTTT. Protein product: CASRRTSGRGNTGELFF.

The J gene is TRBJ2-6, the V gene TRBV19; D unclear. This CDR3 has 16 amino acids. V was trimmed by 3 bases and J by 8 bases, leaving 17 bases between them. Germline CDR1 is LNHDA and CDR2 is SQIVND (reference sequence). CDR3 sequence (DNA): TGTGCCAGTAGTATCTCGATAGAGGCCACTCCCAACGTCCTGACTTTC. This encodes CASSISIEATPNVLTF.

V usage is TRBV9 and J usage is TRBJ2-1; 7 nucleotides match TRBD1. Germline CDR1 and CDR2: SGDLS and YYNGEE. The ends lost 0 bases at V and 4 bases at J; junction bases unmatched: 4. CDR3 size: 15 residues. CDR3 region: CASSVAQGRYNEQFF. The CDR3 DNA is TGTGCCAGCAGCGTAGCACAGGGGCGATACAATGAGCAGTTCTTC.

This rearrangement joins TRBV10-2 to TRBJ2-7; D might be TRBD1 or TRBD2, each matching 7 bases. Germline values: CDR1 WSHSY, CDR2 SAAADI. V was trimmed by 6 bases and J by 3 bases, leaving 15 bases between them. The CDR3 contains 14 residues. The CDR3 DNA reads TGCGCCAGCAGGAACAGGGGAGGGGGCTACGAGCAGTACTTC. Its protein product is CASRNRGGGYEQYF.

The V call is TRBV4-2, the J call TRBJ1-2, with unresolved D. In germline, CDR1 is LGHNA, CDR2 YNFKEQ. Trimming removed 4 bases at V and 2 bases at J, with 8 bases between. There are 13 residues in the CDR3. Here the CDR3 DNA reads TGTGCCAGCAGCCCTCAAGGAAACTATGGCTACACCTTC. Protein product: CASSPQGNYGYTF.

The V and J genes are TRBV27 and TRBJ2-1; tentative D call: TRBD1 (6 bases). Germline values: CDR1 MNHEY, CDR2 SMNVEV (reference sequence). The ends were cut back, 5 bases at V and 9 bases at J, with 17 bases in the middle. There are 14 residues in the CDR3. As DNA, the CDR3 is TGTGCCAGCAGTAAGGGGGTGGGGGCAAGTGAGCAGTTCTTC. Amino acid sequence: CASSKGVGASEQFF.

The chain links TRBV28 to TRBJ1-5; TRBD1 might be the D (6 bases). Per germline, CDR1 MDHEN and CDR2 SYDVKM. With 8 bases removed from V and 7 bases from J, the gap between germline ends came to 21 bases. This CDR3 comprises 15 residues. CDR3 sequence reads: CASERWGGAGQPQHF. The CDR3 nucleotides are TGTGCCAGCGAGAGATGGGGGGGCGCGGGACAGCCCCAGCATTTT.

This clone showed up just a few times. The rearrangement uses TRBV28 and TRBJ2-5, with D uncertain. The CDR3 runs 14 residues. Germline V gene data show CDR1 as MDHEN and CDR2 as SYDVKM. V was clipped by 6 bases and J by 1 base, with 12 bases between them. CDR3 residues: CASRGFEIQETQYF. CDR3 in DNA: TGTGCCAGCAGGGGCTTCGAGATCCAAGAGACCCAGTACTTC.

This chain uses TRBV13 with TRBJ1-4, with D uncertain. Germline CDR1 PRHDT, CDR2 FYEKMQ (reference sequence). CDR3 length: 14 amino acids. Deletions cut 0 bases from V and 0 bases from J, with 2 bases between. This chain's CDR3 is CASSLGATNEKLFF. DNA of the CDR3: TGTGCCAGCAGCTTAGGGGCAACTAATGAAAAACTGTTTTTT.

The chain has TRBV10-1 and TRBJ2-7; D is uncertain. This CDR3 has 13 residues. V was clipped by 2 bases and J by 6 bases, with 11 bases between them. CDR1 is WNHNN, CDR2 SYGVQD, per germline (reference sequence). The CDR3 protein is CASSEVSWGEQYF. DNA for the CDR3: TGCGCCAGCAGTGAGGTCAGTTGGGGCGAGCAGTACTTC.

This chain's CDR3 is CAATTGAGISYEQYF. DNA for the CDR3: TGTGCAGCGACTACGGGGGCGGGAATATCCTACGAGCAGTACTTC. The chain employs TRBV2 and TRBJ2-7; either TRBD1 or TRBD2 may fit D (6 bases each). Germline-derived CDR1 and CDR2 are SNHLY and FYNNEI. CDR3 length: 15 amino acids.

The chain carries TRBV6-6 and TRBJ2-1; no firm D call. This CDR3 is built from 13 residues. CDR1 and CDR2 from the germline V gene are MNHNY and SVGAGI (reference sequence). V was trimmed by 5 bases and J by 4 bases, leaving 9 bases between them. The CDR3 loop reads CASSEEIYNEQFF. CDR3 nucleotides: TGTGCCAGCAGTGAGGAGATATACAATGAGCAGTTCTTC.

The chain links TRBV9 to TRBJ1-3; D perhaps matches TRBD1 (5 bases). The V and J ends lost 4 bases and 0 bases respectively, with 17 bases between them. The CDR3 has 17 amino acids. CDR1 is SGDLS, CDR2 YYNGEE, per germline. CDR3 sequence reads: CASSSGLGRPSGNTIYF. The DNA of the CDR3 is TGTGCCAGCAGCTCAGGGTTAGGCCGACCCTCTGGAAACACCATATATTTT.

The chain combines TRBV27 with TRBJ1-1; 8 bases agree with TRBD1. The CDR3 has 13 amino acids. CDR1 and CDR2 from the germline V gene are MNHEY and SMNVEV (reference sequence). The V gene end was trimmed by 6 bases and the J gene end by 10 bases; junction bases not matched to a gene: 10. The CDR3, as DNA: TGTGCCAGCAGCCCTGGACAGGGCTCTGGAGCTTTCTTT. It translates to CASSPGQGSGAFF.

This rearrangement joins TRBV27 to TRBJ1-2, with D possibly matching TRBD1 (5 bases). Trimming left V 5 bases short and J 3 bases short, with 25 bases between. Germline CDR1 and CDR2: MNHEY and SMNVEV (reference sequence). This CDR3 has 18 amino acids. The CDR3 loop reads CASSHRGDRTRGDYGYTF. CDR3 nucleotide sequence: TGTGCCAGCAGTCACCGAGGGGACCGAACCCGAGGTGACTATGGCTACACCTTC.

CDR3 DNA: TGTGCCACCATGGCTGGGGCCAACGTCCTGACTTTC. This translates into CATMAGANVLTF. This chain connects TRBV28 to TRBJ2-6; no firm D call. Per germline, CDR1 MDHEN and CDR2 SYDVKM. The V and J ends lost 10 bases and 2 bases respectively, with 6 bases between them. The CDR3 has 12 residues.

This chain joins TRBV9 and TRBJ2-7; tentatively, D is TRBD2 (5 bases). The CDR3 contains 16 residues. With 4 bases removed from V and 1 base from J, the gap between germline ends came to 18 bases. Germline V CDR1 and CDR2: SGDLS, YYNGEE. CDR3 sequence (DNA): TGTGCCAGCAGCCCGACTGCGACTACCCCTTCCTACGAGCAGTACTTC. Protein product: CASSPTATTPSYEQYF.

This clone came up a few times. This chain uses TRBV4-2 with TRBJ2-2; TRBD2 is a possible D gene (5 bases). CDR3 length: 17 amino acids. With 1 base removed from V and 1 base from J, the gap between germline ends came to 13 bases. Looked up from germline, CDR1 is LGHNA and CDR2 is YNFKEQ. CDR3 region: CASSQGRSGRNTGELFF. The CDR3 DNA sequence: TGTGCCAGCAGCCAAGGGCGGAGCGGCAGGAACACCGGGGAGCTGTTTTTT.

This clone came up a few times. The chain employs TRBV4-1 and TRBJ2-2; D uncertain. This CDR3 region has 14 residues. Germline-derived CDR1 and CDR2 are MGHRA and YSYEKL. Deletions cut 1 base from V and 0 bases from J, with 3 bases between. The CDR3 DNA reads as TGCGCCAGCAGCCAAGTACCGAACACCGGGGAGCTGTTTTTT. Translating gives CASSQVPNTGELFF.

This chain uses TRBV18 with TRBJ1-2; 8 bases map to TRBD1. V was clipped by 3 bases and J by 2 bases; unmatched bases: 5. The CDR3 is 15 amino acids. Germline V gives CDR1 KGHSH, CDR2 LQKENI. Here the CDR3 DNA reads TGTGCCAGCTCACCGGGGGACAGGAACAACTATGGCTACACCTTC. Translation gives CASSPGDRNNYGYTF.

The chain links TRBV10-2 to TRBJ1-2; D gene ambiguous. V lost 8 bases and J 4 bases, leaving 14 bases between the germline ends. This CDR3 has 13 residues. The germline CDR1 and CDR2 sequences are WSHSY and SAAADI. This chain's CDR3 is CASRSAGVYGYTF. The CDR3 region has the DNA TGCGCCAGCCGGTCGGCGGGCGTCTATGGCTACACCTTC.

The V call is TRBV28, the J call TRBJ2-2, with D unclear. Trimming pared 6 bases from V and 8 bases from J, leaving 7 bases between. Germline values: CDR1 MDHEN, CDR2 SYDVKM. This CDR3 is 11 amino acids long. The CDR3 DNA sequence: TGTGCCAGCAGAGGCGCGGGGGAGCTGTTTTTT. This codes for CASRGAGELFF.

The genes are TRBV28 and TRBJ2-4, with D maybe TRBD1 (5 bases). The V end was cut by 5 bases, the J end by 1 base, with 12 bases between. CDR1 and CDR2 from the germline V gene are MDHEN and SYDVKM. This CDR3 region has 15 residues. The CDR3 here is CASSTLGAAKNIQYF. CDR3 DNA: TGTGCCAGCAGTACCCTAGGGGCGGCCAAAAACATTCAGTACTTC.